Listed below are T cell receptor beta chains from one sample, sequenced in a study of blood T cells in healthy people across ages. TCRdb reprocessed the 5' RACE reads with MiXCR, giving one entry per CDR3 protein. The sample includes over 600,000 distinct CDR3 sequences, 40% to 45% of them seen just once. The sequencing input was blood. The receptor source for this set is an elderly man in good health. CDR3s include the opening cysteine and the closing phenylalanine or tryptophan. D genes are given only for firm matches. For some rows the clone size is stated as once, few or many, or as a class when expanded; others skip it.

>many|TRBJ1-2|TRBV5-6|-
TGTGCCAGCAGCTTGGCCTCAGGGTTCGGGGGCTACACCTTC
CASSLASGFGGYTF
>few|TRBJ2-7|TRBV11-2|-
TGTGCCAGCAGCTTAGATTCTAGGGGGTCCTACGAGCAGTACTTC
CASSLDSRGSYEQYF
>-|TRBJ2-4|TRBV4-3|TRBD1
TGCGCCAGCAGCCAAGATCCTCAGGGGGTAGCCAAAAACATTCAGTACTTC
CASSQDPQGVAKNIQYF
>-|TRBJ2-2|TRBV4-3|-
TGCGCCAGCAGCCAAGAGTCGCGACGGAGGAACACCGGGGAGCTGTTTTTT
CASSQESRRRNTGELFF
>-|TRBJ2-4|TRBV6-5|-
TGTGCCAGCAGCTCCATGGCCCGGGGCGCCATTCAGTACTTC
CASSSMARGAIQYF
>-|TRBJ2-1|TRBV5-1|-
TGCGCCAGCAGCTACACCGGACTGGCGGGCGTCTACAATGAGCAGTTCTTC
CASSYTGLAGVYNEQFF
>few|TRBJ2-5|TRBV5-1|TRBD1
TGCGCCAGCAGCTTACAGACAGGGTTCCAAGAGACCCAGTACTTC
CASSLQTGFQETQYF
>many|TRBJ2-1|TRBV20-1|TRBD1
TGCAGTGCAAGTGGGACAGCCAACTCCTACAATGAGCAGTTCTTC
CSASGTANSYNEQFF
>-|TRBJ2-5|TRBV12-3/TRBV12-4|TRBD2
TGTGCCAGCAGTATTCGGAGTAGCGGGGGGATAGGAGAGACCCAGTACTTC
CASSIRSSGGIGETQYF
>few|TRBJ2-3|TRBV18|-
TGTGCCAGCTCACCACAACAGGGAGGTGGTACGCAGTATTTT
CASSPQQGGGTQYF
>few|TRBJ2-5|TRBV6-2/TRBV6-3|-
TGTGCCACCACACCAAAGCCAGAGACCCAGTACTTC
CATTPKPETQYF
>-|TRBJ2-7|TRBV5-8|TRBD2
TGTGCCAGCAGGGGTTTTGGGGGGGTCTCCTACAATGAGCAGTACTTC
CASRGFGGVSYNEQYF
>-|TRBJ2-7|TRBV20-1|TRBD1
TGCAGTGCTACCAGGGGGTACCGGGGTTCCACTTTAAGCTCCTACGAGCAGTACTTC
CSATRGYRGSTLSSYEQYF
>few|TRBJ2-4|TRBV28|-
TGTGCCAGCAGTCCGACAGGGTGGAGGGAAAACATTCAGTACTTC
CASSPTGWRENIQYF
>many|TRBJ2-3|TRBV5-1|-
TGCGCCAGCAGCGGCGGGACTCAAGGTTCCAGGGGGGGCACAGATACGCAGTATTTT
CASSGGTQGSRGGTDTQYF
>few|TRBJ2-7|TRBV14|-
TGTGCCAGCAGCCAAGGCCGCTACGAGCAGTACTTC
CASSQGRYEQYF
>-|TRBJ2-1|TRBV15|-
TGTGCCACCAGCAAAAGGGGGGCGGGACCAGGGGATGAGCAGTTCTTC
CATSKRGAGPGDEQFF
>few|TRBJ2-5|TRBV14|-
TGTGCCAGCAGCCAGAAGGGCCCAGGGTGGGAGACCCAGTACTTC
CASSQKGPGWETQYF
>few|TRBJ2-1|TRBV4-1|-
TGCGCCAGCAGCCCCGGTGGGAGGAGGAGCAACAATGAGCAGTTCTTC
CASSPGGRRSNNEQFF
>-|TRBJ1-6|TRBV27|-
TGTGCCAGCACTTCCTCTGCTAGAAACACCCTCTCGAATTATAATTCACCCCTCCACTTT
CASTSSARNTLSNYNSPLHF
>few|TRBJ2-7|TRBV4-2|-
TGTGCCAGCAGCCAAGATCTGGACGCGACCTACGAGCAGTACTTC
CASSQDLDATYEQYF
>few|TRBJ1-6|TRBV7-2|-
TGTGCCAGCAGCCGTAGCCTACCTCAGAGCTCCTATAATTCACCCCTCCACTTT
CASSRSLPQSSYNSPLHF
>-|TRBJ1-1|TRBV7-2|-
TGTACCAGCAGCTTAGTTCAGGGATTGAGCACTGAAGCTTTCTTT
CTSSLVQGLSTEAFF
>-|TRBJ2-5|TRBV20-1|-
TGCAGTGCTGGGAGGAGTGGGGGGCGGGAAGAGACCCAGTACTTC
CSAGRSGGREETQYF
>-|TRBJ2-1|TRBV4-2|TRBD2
TGTGCCAGCAGCCAAGATTTGGGGGGCGGGAGGGCCTACAATGAGCAGTTCTTC
CASSQDLGGGRAYNEQFF
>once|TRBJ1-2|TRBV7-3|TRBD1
TGTGCCAGCAGCTTAACGGGGGGACAGGGAGGCTATGGCTACACCTTC
CASSLTGGQGGYGYTF
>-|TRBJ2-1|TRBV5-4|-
TGTGCCAGCAGCTTGGGTGGGAGTAAGTCCTACAATGAGCAGTTCTTC
CASSLGGSKSYNEQFF
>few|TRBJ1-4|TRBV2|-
TGTGCCAGCAGTGAACGTACAGGAGTCGGAGATGAAAAGCTGTTTTTT
CASSERTGVGDEKLFF
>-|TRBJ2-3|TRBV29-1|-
TGCAGCGTTGGGCCCAGGGCAGATACGCAGTATTTT
CSVGPRADTQYF
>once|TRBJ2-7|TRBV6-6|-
TGTGCCAGCAGTCCCCTTCAGGTCGAGCAGTACTTC
CASSPLQVEQYF
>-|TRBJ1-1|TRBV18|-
TGTGCCAGCTCAGAGGGAAGAGGGGTGAACACTGAAGCTTTCTTT
CASSEGRGVNTEAFF
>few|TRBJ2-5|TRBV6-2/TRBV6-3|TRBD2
TGTGCCAGCAGTTATAGTAGCGGGAGGGCCCAAGAGACCCAGTACTTC
CASSYSSGRAQETQYF
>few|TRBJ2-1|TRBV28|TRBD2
TGTGCCAGCAGTTTCGTATCAGCGGGAAGGTACAATGAGCAGTTCTTC
CASSFVSAGRYNEQFF
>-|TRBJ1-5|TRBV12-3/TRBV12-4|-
TGTGCCAGCAGCTCCCCAAAGGGTATAGATCAGCCCCAGCATTTT
CASSSPKGIDQPQHF
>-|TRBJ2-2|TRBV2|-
TGTGCCAGCAGTGAAGTTGGGACGACCGGGGAGCTGTTTTTT
CASSEVGTTGELFF
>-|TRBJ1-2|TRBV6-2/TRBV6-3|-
TGTGCCAGCAGTCTCCTCCATGACGGACACTATGGCTACACCTTC
CASSLLHDGHYGYTF
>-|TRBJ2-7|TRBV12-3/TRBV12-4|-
TGTGCCAGCAGTTTGTCCCGAACAGAAGCATACGAGCAGTACTTC
CASSLSRTEAYEQYF
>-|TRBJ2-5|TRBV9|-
TGTGCCAGCAGTGAAGCGCTTCGGTCTATCGTGCACAGGAGGGTGACCCAGTACTTC
CASSEALRSIVHRRVTQYF
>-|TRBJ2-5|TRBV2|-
TGTGCCAGCATACCGTGGATTCAAGAGACCCAGTACTTC
CASIPWIQETQYF
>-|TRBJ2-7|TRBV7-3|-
TGTGCCAGCAGCTTACCGTATTCCGAGCAGTACTTC
CASSLPYSEQYF
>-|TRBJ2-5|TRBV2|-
TGTGCCAGCAGCCGAAGGGAACTTCAAGAGACCCAGTACTTC
CASSRRELQETQYF
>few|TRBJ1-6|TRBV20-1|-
TGCAGTGCTAGAGTGGGGGGGCAGGATTCACCCCTCCACTTT
CSARVGGQDSPLHF
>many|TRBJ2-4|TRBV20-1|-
TGCAGTGCTAGTGAAACGGGACCCAAAAACATTCAGTACTTC
CSASETGPKNIQYF
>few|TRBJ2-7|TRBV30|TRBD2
TGTGCCTGGAGCGACAGACTAGCGGTGACCTACGAGCAGTACTTC
CAWSDRLAVTYEQYF
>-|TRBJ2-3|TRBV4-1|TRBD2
TGCGCCAGCAGCCCCTTTAGCGGGGGCCCCACAGATACGCAGTATTTT
CASSPFSGGPTDTQYF
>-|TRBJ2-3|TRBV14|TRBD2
TGTGCCAGCAGCCTAGCGGGAGTGGGCACAGATACGCAGTATTTT
CASSLAGVGTDTQYF
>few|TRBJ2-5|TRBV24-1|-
TGTGCCACCAGTGAACCGGATCGGCAAGAGACCCAGTACTTC
CATSEPDRQETQYF
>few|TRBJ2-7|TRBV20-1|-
TGCAGTGCCAAAAGAGCGGTAAGCTCCTACGAGCAGTACTTC
CSAKRAVSSYEQYF
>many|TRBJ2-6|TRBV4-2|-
TGTGCCAGCAGCCAAGGGTCAGTATCTGGGGCCAACGTCCTGACTTTC
CASSQGSVSGANVLTF